The 30 T cell receptor beta chains below come from one sample, sequenced in a study of radiation and T cells in renal cell carcinoma. Time point given: blood 4 weeks post-SBRT, at nephrectomy. Sample treatment: 15 Gy SBRT to primary tumor, nephrectomy 4 weeks later. Measured with immunoSEQ multiplex PCR; TCRdb has only the in-frame clones, and not every one. The repertoire consists of around 78,000 clones, with about 89% occurring once and the leading ten covering 5.5% to 7%. The sample consisted of blood, taken from a patient whose treatment included radiotherapy and nephrectomy. Receptor source: a woman between 65 and 79 years old with renal cell carcinoma.

V usage is TRBV4-3 and J usage is TRBJ2-4; TRBD2 agrees at 9 bases. CDR3 size: 17 residues. The junction had 6 bases not matched to a gene; V was cut back by 0 bases and J by 3 bases. CDR1 is LGHNA, CDR2 YSLEER, per germline. CDR3 protein: CASSQELAGDFKNIQYF. The CDR3 region has the DNA TGCGCCAGCAGCCAAGAACTAGCGGGTGACTTCAAAAACATTCAGTACTTC.

The chain combines TRBV18 with TRBJ2-1; D is unclear. CDR1 is KGHSH, CDR2 LQKENI, per germline. Trimming shortened V by 0 bases and J by 2 bases, and 14 bases separated the two germline ends. There are 17 residues in the CDR3. CDR3 sequence reads: CASSPPGSGRAYNEQFF. The CDR3, as DNA: TGTGCCAGCTCACCACCTGGGTCTGGACGGGCCTACAATGAGCAGTTCTTC.

The chain uses TRBV5-1 and TRBJ2-1, with D perhaps TRBD1 or TRBD2 (5 bases each). Trimming took off 4 bases at V and 3 bases at J, with 11 bases between the two ends. Germline V gives CDR1 SGHRS, CDR2 YFSETQ. The CDR3 is made up of 14 amino acids. In nucleotides, the CDR3 is TGCGCCAGCAGCCCCGGGACCTTCTACAATGAGCAGTTCTTC. It codes for CASSPGTFYNEQFF.

The rearrangement links TRBV6-4 to TRBJ1-1; D gene unclear. V gave up 3 bases and J gave up 5 bases, with 22 bases separating them. This CDR3 is built from 17 residues. Looked up from germline, CDR1 is MRHNA and CDR2 is SNTAGT. CDR3 loop: CASSEDLGISVRTEAFF. CDR3 sequence (DNA): TGTGCCAGCAGTGAAGACCTGGGTATCTCGGTGAGGACTGAAGCTTTCTTT.

The genes are TRBV28 and TRBJ2-7; D unresolved. The germline V gene encodes CDR1 MDHEN and CDR2 SYDVKM. V lost 3 bases to trimming and J lost 6 bases, with 6 bases between them. This CDR3 comprises 11 residues. The DNA for the CDR3 is TGTGCCAGCAGTTTCCGGGCCGAGCAGTACTTC. Its protein product is CASSFRAEQYF.

The rearrangement joins TRBV23-1 to TRBJ1-5; TRBD1 aligns across 12 bases. TRBV23-1 is identified as an open reading frame with a role that is uncertain. There are 19 residues in the CDR3. V shed 0 bases and J 5 bases; nucleotides not matched to a gene: 11. Here the CDR3 reads CASSQSGTGGVSVDQPQHF. The DNA of the CDR3 is TGCGCCAGCAGTCAATCTGGGACAGGGGGCGTTAGTGTCGATCAGCCCCAGCATTTT.

The rearrangement links TRBV6-1 to TRBJ1-1; unclear D gene. V dropped 6 bases and J dropped 8 bases, with 13 bases sitting between them. The CDR3 sequence is 12 residues long. CDR1 and CDR2 (germline): MNHNS, SASEGT. The CDR3 reads CASSYSLSEAFF. For the CDR3, the DNA is TGTGCCAGCAGCTACAGCCTTTCGGAAGCTTTCTTT.

This clone was found once. V gene TRBV5-4 combines with J gene TRBJ2-1; 8 positions agree with TRBD1. Germline V gene data show CDR1 as SGHNT and CDR2 as YYREEE (reference sequence). This CDR3 region has 15 residues. V was pared by 4 bases and J by 2 bases, with 5 bases of the junction left unmatched. In DNA, the CDR3 is TGTGCCAGCAGCCCGGACAGGGCTCCCTACAATGAGCAGTTCTTC. Protein product: CASSPDRAPYNEQFF.

The gene calls are TRBV4-3 and TRBJ1-1; possible D gene TRBD1, 5 bases. Germline V gene data show CDR1 as LGHNA and CDR2 as YSLEER. The germline V and J ends were trimmed by 0 bases and 1 base, with 15 bases remaining between them. The CDR3 extends over 17 amino acids. CDR3 loop: CASSQEAQGAPNTEAFF. The CDR3 DNA reads as TGCGCCAGCAGCCAAGAAGCTCAAGGGGCCCCGAACACTGAAGCTTTCTTT.

The chain carries TRBV6-5 and TRBJ1-2; tentatively, D is TRBD1 (5 bases). The germline V and J ends were trimmed by 4 bases and 8 bases, with 14 bases remaining between them. From germline, CDR1 is MNHEY and CDR2 SVGAGI. This CDR3 is 13 amino acids long. The DNA for the CDR3 is TGTGCCAGCAGTTTATCCGGGGGTGGCGGCTACACCTTC. This sequence encodes CASSLSGGGGYTF.

On this clone: Relative to the germline gene, one junction end is altered; a read error may explain this. The genes are TRBV5-4 and TRBJ1-2; TRBD1 matches 7 bases. CDR3 length: 15 amino acids. Per germline, CDR1 SGHNT and CDR2 YYREEE (reference sequence). CDR3 DNA sequence: TGTGCCAGCACCTTGGGTAGGGGGCTTTCGTATGGCTACACCTTC. Its protein product is CASTLGRGLSYGYTF.

The J gene is TRBJ1-1, the V gene TRBV6-1, with TRBD1 identical over 7 bases. CDR1 is MNHNS, CDR2 SASEGT, per germline. V was pared by 7 bases and J by 9 bases, with 11 bases of the junction left unmatched. There are 13 residues in the CDR3. This CDR3 is CASNLDREGQAFF. DNA of the CDR3: TGTGCCAGCAACCTCGACAGGGAAGGCCAAGCTTTCTTT.

The gene calls are TRBV4-3 and TRBJ2-1; 7 bases map to TRBD2. V dropped 5 bases and J dropped 0; count of bases not matched to a gene: 7. Germline V CDR1 and CDR2: LGHNA, YSLEER. The CDR3 is made up of 16 amino acids. The CDR3 DNA is TGCGCCAGCAGCTTGGTGGGGGGGAGCTCCTACAATGAGCAGTTCTTC. Residues: CASSLVGGSSYNEQFF.

The CDR3 DNA reads as TGTGCCAGCAGCTTAGGGGGAGGACAGGGGGCCCAGGCTGGTGGCTACACCTTC. Translating gives CASSLGGGQGAQAGGYTF. This chain joins TRBV7-2 and TRBJ1-2; 11 positions match TRBD1. V gave up 1 base and J gave up 7 bases; unmatched junction bases: 14. The germline V gene has CDR1 SGHTA and CDR2 FQGNSA. This CDR3 has 18 residues.

This clone showed up just once. J is TRBJ1-1 and V is TRBV14; no clear D. V was pared by 4 bases and J by 1 base, with 16 bases between. The CDR3 runs 16 residues. Germline CDR1 is SGHDN and CDR2 is FVKESK. CDR3: CASSLQAIPPNTEAFF. In nucleotides, the CDR3 is TGTGCCAGCAGCCTGCAGGCAATACCACCGAACACTGAAGCTTTCTTT.

The gene calls are TRBV5-4 and TRBJ1-4; a weak D match, TRBD1 (6 bases). The germline CDR1 and CDR2 sequences are SGHNT and YYREEE (reference sequence). V was shortened by 4 bases and J by 5 bases, with 12 bases between the two germline ends. This CDR3 region has 14 residues. The CDR3 region is CASSPQGRNEKLFF. For the CDR3, the DNA is TGTGCCAGCAGCCCTCAGGGGAGGAATGAAAAACTGTTTTTT. Combining the CDR3 with reference TRBV5-4 and TRBJ1-4 gives the whole variable domain ETGVTQSPTHLIKTRGQQVTLRCSSQSGHNTVSWYQQALGQGPQFIFQYYREEENGRGNFPPRFSGLQFPNYSSELNVNALELDDSALYLCASSPQGRNEKLFFGSGTQLSVL.

The rearrangement links TRBV5-1 to TRBJ1-2, with a possible D match to TRBD1 (5 bases). The CDR3 runs to 14 residues. Germline V CDR1 and CDR2: SGHRS, YFSETQ. V gave up 4 bases and J gave up 2 bases, with 12 bases separating them. CDR3 residues: CASSTYGTNYGYTF. Written as DNA, the CDR3 is TGCGCCAGCAGCACCTACGGGACGAACTATGGCTACACCTTC.

The chain uses TRBV5-1 and TRBJ2-3; D might be TRBD2 (6 bases). The CDR3 covers 15 residues. Germline V gene data show CDR1 as SGHRS and CDR2 as YFSETQ. Trimming removed 1 base from V and 0 bases from J, with 9 bases in between. This CDR3 reads CASSLRGISTDTQYF. CDR3 DNA sequence: TGCGCCAGCAGCTTGCGGGGGATCAGCACAGATACGCAGTATTTT. Supplemented by reference TRBV5-1 and TRBJ2-3, the full variable domain reads KAGVTQTPRYLIKTRGQQVTLSCSPISGHRSVSWYQQTPGQGLQFLFEYFSETQRNKGNFPGRFSGRQFSNSRSEMNVSTLELGDSALYLCASSLRGISTDTQYFGPGTRLTVL.

The chain carries TRBV2 and TRBJ2-7; TRBD2 aligns across 10 bases. This CDR3 is 15 amino acids long. Trimming cost V 7 bases and J 6 bases; bases outside gene matches: 12. Germline V gene lookup returns CDR1 SNHLY and CDR2 FYNNEI. The CDR3 DNA reads TGTGCCAGCACCAGAGGGAGTACTAGCGGGGCCGAGCAGTACTTC. It specifies CASTRGSTSGAEQYF.

V is TRBV18 and J is TRBJ1-2; 7 bases align to TRBD1. Trimming at V came to 1 base and at J to 0 bases, leaving 17 bases not matched to a gene. This CDR3 region has 20 residues. Per the germline V gene, CDR1 is KGHSH and CDR2 is LQKENI. CDR3 DNA: TGTGCCAGCTCACCACAAGGAACTGGACAGGAGGGTCCAGCTAACTATGGCTACACCTTC. Its translation is CASSPQGTGQEGPANYGYTF. The whole variable domain, remainder taken from reference TRBV18 and TRBJ1-2, is NAGVMQNPRHLVRRRGQEARLRCSPMKGHSHVYWYRQLPEEGLKFMVYLQKENIIDESGMPKERFSAEFPKEGPSILRIQQVVRGDSAAYFCASSPQGTGQEGPANYGYTFGSGTRLTVV.

In its sample, this clone was seen a few times. J is TRBJ1-1 and V is TRBV6-1; D gene ambiguous. The CDR3 runs to 12 residues. Germline CDR1 MNHNS, CDR2 SASEGT. The V end was cut by 4 bases, the J end by 7 bases, with 10 bases between. The DNA of the CDR3 is TGTGCCAGCAGTGTCCGAGGAGTTGAAGCTTTCTTT. This codes for CASSVRGVEAFF.

The chain combines TRBV11-1 with TRBJ1-2; D is ambiguous. Trimming took off 2 bases at V and 2 bases at J, with 12 bases between the two ends. The CDR3 covers 15 residues. Germline V gene lookup returns CDR1 SGHAT and CDR2 FQDESV (reference sequence). The CDR3 loop reads CASSLTRQENYGYTF. Here the CDR3 DNA reads TGTGCCAGCAGCTTAACACGTCAGGAGAACTATGGCTACACCTTC.

The gene calls are TRBV18 and TRBJ2-1; a possible D gene is TRBD2 (6 bases). CDR3 length: 13 residues. CDR1 is KGHSH and CDR2 is LQKENI in the germline V gene. Trimming removed 3 bases from V and 5 bases from J, with 8 bases in between. The CDR3 reads CASSPGGHNEQFF. CDR3 sequence (DNA): TGTGCCAGCTCACCGGGGGGTCACAATGAGCAGTTCTTC.

Note on this clone: The junction departs from the called germline gene at one end, perhaps through a read error. V gene TRBV5-1 combines with J gene TRBJ2-7; 12 bases are a match to TRBD2. Germline lookup yields CDR1 SGHRS and CDR2 YFSETQ. This CDR3 comprises 14 residues. The CDR3 DNA sequence: TGCGCCAGCAGCTTGGGGAGACTAGCGGGGGAGCGGTACTTC. Its protein is CASSLGRLAGERYF.

The chain is built from TRBV9 and TRBJ2-5; D possibly uses TRBD1 or TRBD2 (5 bases each). The CDR3 is made up of 16 amino acids. Trimming stripped 0 bases from V and 3 bases from J, with 15 bases between. Germline V CDR1 and CDR2: SGDLS, YYNGEE. The CDR3 DNA reads as TGTGCCAGCAGCGTAGCAGGGACGGCCCGCGAAGAGACCCAGTACTTC. Translated, it gives CASSVAGTAREETQYF.

This clone was recorded once. One end of the junction is discordant with germline, which a read error may explain. The J gene is TRBJ2-5, the V gene TRBV7-7; D unresolved. This CDR3 spans 15 amino acids. Germline CDR1 is SSHAT and CDR2 is FNYEAQ (reference sequence). CDR3 sequence: CASSLVLGWQETQYF. For the CDR3, the DNA is TGTGCTAGCAGCTTAGTCCTGGGTTGGCAAGAGACCCAGTACTTC. Looking up the rest from reference TRBV7-7 and TRBJ2-5 gives the full variable domain: GAGVSQSPRYKVTKRGQDVTLRCDPISSHATLYWYQQALGQGPEFLTYFNYEAQPDKSGLPSDRFSAERPEGSISTLTIQRTEQRDSAMYRCASSLVLGWQETQYFGPGTRLLVL.

J is TRBJ2-1 and V is TRBV5-8; D gene ambiguous. Per germline, CDR1 SGHTS and CDR2 YDEGEE. The CDR3 length is 16 residues. V lost 0 bases and J lost 5, with 15 bases in between. This CDR3 is CASSLAVASYHNEQFF. DNA for the CDR3: TGTGCCAGCAGCTTGGCCGTGGCTAGTTACCACAATGAGCAGTTCTTC.

The chain joins TRBV14 to TRBJ2-5, with 9 bases that match TRBD1. The DNA end favors TRBJ2-7, so the J call may be wrong. The CDR3 is made up of 13 amino acids. Germline CDR1 and CDR2: SGHDN and FVKESK. The CDR3 coding sequence is TGTGCCAGCAGCAGGACAGGGGTCTACGAGCAGTACTTC. It yields the protein CASSRTGVYEQYF.

The rearrangement uses TRBV19 and TRBJ2-1, with 9 bases fitting TRBD2. CDR1 is LNHDA and CDR2 is SQIVND in the germline V gene (reference sequence). V trimming: 5 bases; J trimming: 8 bases; junction bases outside the gene matches: 10. CDR3 size: 15 residues. CDR3 in amino acids: CASSPLAGGFDEQFF. The CDR3, as DNA: TGTGCCAGTAGTCCCCTCGCGGGGGGGTTCGATGAGCAGTTCTTC.

CDR3: CASSAWTSGGMSYEQYF. The CDR3 coding sequence is TGTGCCAGCAGCGCCTGGACTAGCGGGGGGATGTCCTACGAGCAGTACTTC. This sequence joins TRBV9 and TRBJ2-7, with 14 nucleotides matching TRBD2. The CDR3 totals 17 residues. V shed 3 bases and J 1 base; nucleotides not matched to a gene: 6. CDR1 SGDLS and CDR2 YYNGEE come from the germline V gene.